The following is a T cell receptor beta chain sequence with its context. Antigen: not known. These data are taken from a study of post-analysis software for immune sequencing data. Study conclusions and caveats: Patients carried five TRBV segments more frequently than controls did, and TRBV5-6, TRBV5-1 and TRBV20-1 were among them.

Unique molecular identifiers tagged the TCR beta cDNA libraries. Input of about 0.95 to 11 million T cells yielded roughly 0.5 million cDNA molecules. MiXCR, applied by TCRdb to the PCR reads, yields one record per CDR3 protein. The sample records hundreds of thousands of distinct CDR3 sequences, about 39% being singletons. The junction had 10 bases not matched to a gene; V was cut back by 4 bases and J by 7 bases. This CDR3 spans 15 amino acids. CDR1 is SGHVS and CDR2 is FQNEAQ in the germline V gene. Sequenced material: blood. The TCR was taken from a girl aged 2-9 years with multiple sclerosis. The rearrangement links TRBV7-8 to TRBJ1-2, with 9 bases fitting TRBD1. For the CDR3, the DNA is TGTGCCAGCAGCTCCCCCCGAAGACAGGGGGGTGGCTACACCTTC. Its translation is CASSSPRRQGGGYTF.